These 30 T cell receptor beta chains originate from one sample sequenced in a study of response to subunit inactivated influenza vaccine. TCRdb independently ran MiXCR on the RT-PCR reads; one entry per CDR3 protein. Here the sample spans approximately 500,000 distinct CDR3 sequences, 13% to 15% being singletons. This specimen was PBMCs from blood, taken roughly 12 days after vaccination. Receptors were obtained from a man aged 45-65 years who received an inactivated influenza vaccine.

The chain combines TRBV7-3 with TRBJ2-1; D gene unclear. Per the germline V gene, CDR1 is SGHTA and CDR2 is FQGTGA. V was pared by 5 bases and J by 5 bases, with 10 bases between. This CDR3 has 13 residues. CDR3 coding DNA: TGTGCCAGCAGCGGACGCATAAACAATGAGCAGTTCTTC. Translating gives CASSGRINNEQFF. Full variable domain (missing parts from reference TRBV7-3 and TRBJ2-1): GAGVSQTPSNKVTEKGKYVELRCDPISGHTALYWYRQSLGQGPEFLIYFQGTGAADDSGLPNDRFFAVRPEGSVSTLKIQRTERGDSAVYLCASSGRINNEQFFGPGTRLTVL.

This clonotype was counted a few times. The V call is TRBV7-2, the J call TRBJ2-3; D unresolved. Trimming stripped 5 bases from V and 8 bases from J, with 11 bases between. CDR1 is SGHTA, CDR2 FQGNSA, per germline. This CDR3 region has 12 residues. The CDR3 nucleotides are TGTGCCAGCAGCCCAGCGTATGGTACGCAGTATTTT. This gives the protein CASSPAYGTQYF.

The chain employs TRBV28 and TRBJ2-7, with 7 bases that match TRBD1. V was pared by 8 bases and J by 0 bases, with 4 bases of the junction left unmatched. Germline V gene sequence: CDR1 MDHEN, CDR2 SYDVKM. This CDR3 has 13 residues. Here the CDR3 DNA reads TGTGCCAGCCTCGGACAGGCCTCCTACGAGCAGTACTTC. Its translation: CASLGQASYEQYF.

This chain connects TRBV10-3 to TRBJ2-5, with 9 positions matching TRBD2. The germline V gene encodes CDR1 ENHRY and CDR2 SYGVKD. CDR3 length equals 16 residues. J was trimmed by 4 bases and V by 6 bases; bases with no gene match: 12. The CDR3 DNA follows: TGTGCCATCAGGCCTAGCGGGATCGGGGGGGGAGAGACCCAGTACTTC. Its translation is CAIRPSGIGGGETQYF.

This clonotype was found a few times. The chain recombines TRBV6-4 with TRBJ2-1; D might be TRBD2 (7 bases). The CDR3 length is 17 residues. Trimming took off 3 bases at V and 8 bases at J, with 23 bases between the two ends. CDR1 and CDR2 (germline): MRHNA, SNTAGT. The CDR3 loop reads CASSEASGYNRVDEQFF. DNA of the CDR3: TGTGCCAGCAGTGAGGCTAGCGGTTACAACAGGGTCGATGAGCAGTTCTTC.

Only a few counts were recorded for this clonotype. The chain has TRBV6-5 and TRBJ2-5; D is perhaps TRBD1 (6 bases). This CDR3 contains 14 residues. CDR1 is MNHEY and CDR2 is SVGAGI in the germline V gene. V was trimmed by 0 bases and J by 4 bases, leaving 9 bases between them. The CDR3 loop reads CASSYSQGLETQYF. The CDR3 nucleotides are TGTGCCAGCAGTTACTCACAGGGTTTAGAGACCCAGTACTTC.

The table lists this clonotype with many counts. The V and J genes are TRBV12-3 or TRBV12-4 and TRBJ2-1; 7 nucleotides match TRBD2. The CDR3 is 14 residues long. The J segment lost 10 bases and the V segment lost 6 bases, leaving 12 bases of the junction unmatched. The CDR3 spells CASSGDYFVSEQFF. The CDR3 nucleotides are TGTGCCAGCAGCGGGGACTACTTCGTCTCAGAGCAGTTCTTC.

This clonotype appeared many times. The V and J genes are TRBV3-1 and TRBJ2-3; D is ambiguous. The germline CDR1 and CDR2 sequences are LGHDT and YNNKEL (reference sequence). Trimming removed 0 bases at V and 0 bases at J, with 7 bases between. This CDR3 comprises 15 residues. The CDR3: CASSQDTTSTDTQYF. The CDR3 DNA is TGTGCCAGCAGCCAAGATACAACTAGCACAGATACGCAGTATTTT.

This clonotype was detected only a few times. The rearrangement uses TRBV10-3 and TRBJ1-1; unclear D gene. V lost 6 bases, J lost 3 bases, and 5 bases lay in between. Germline V lookup: CDR1 ENHRY, CDR2 SYGVKD. This CDR3 spans 11 amino acids. The CDR3, as DNA: TGTGCCATCAGCGAGCACACTGAAGCTTTCTTT. It specifies CAISEHTEAFF.

This clonotype was seen a few times. V is TRBV29-1 and J is TRBJ2-2; 7 nucleotides line up with TRBD1. This CDR3 comprises 12 residues. Germline CDR1 is SQVTM and CDR2 is ANQGSEA. The ends lost 5 bases at V and 7 bases at J; junction bases unmatched: 4. CDR3 amino acids: CSVYDRVGELFF. DNA of the CDR3: TGCAGCGTTTATGACAGGGTCGGGGAGCTGTTTTTT.

The chain couples TRBV24-1 to TRBJ2-2; possibly TRBD1 for D (5 bases). V was cut by 5 bases and J by 6 bases, with 6 bases left in between. The CDR3 runs to 12 residues. The germline CDR1 and CDR2 sequences are KGHDR and SFDVKD. DNA of the CDR3: TGTGCCACCAGTGTAGGGGCCGGGGAGCTGTTTTTT. Translating it yields CATSVGAGELFF.

The chain joins TRBV20-1 to TRBJ2-5; TRBD1 is a possible D gene (6 bases). This CDR3 contains 13 residues. In germline, CDR1 is DFQATT, CDR2 SNEGSKA (reference sequence). Trimming pared 3 bases from V and 5 bases from J, leaving 13 bases between. The CDR3 coding sequence is TGCAGTGCTAGGAAGGCAGGGGTTGAGACCCAGTACTTC. Protein: CSARKAGVETQYF.

This clonotype showed up just a few times. The genes are TRBV20-1 and TRBJ2-2; D might be TRBD1 (6 bases). Germline lookup yields CDR1 DFQATT and CDR2 SNEGSKA (reference sequence). Trimming pared 2 bases from V and 0 bases from J, leaving 7 bases between. The CDR3 totals 14 residues. CDR3 protein: CSARRGSNTGELFF. The CDR3 nucleotides read TGCAGTGCTAGAAGGGGGTCGAACACCGGGGAGCTGTTTTTT.

The chain employs TRBV9 and TRBJ2-1; D call uncertain. Trimming left V 3 bases short and J 0 bases short, with 13 bases between. Germline V gives CDR1 SGDLS, CDR2 YYNGEE. This CDR3 comprises 16 residues. CDR3 coding DNA: TGTGCCAGCAGCGCCCAACTCCCCAGCTCCTACAATGAGCAGTTCTTC. It codes for CASSAQLPSSYNEQFF. Filled out from reference TRBV9 and TRBJ2-1, the complete variable domain reads DSGVTQTPKHLITATGQRVTLRCSPRSGDLSVYWYQQSLDQGLQFLIQYYNGEERAKGNILERFSAQQFPDLHSELNLSSLELGDSALYFCASSAQLPSSYNEQFFGPGTRLTVL.

This clonotype was detected a few times. The V gene is TRBV2, the J gene TRBJ1-2; D is possibly TRBD1 (5 bases). The V gene lost 6 bases and the J gene lost 5 bases, with 10 bases spanning the gap. The CDR3 runs 12 residues. The germline V gene encodes CDR1 SNHLY and CDR2 FYNNEI. The chain's CDR3 is CASRGDLYGYTF. The CDR3 DNA reads as TGTGCCAGCAGGGGGGACTTGTATGGCTACACCTTC.

This chain joins TRBV7-2 and TRBJ2-2; TRBD1 matches at 7 bases. The J segment lost 5 bases and the V segment lost 0 bases, leaving 3 bases of the junction unmatched. CDR1 and CDR2 from the germline V gene are SGHTA and FQGNSA. The CDR3 sequence is 15 residues long. The CDR3 DNA is TGTGCCAGCAGCTTAGCGGGGACAGAGACCGGGGAGCTGTTTTTT. Its translation is CASSLAGTETGELFF.

This clonotype was seen repeatedly, ten times or more. J is TRBJ1-5 and V is TRBV5-5, with D uncertain. This CDR3 has 11 residues. Trimming cost V 6 bases and J 8 bases, with 9 bases left between them. Germline CDR1 and CDR2: SGHKS and YYEKEE (reference sequence). The CDR3 here is CASTLSKPQHF. The DNA for the CDR3 is TGTGCCAGCACTCTATCCAAGCCCCAGCATTTT.

This clonotype was seen a handful of times. The chain has TRBV6-2 or TRBV6-3 and TRBJ1-5; tentative D call: TRBD1 (6 bases). Germline CDR1 is MNHEY and CDR2 is SVGEGT. Trimming took 7 bases from V and 4 from J, leaving 17 bases between them. The CDR3 has 15 residues. The CDR3 region is CASTRDNWGNQPQHF. CDR3 bases: TGTGCCAGCACCCGGGACAATTGGGGAAATCAGCCCCAGCATTTT.

V gene TRBV7-8 combines with J gene TRBJ1-1; D remains unclear. The germline V and J ends were trimmed by 4 bases and 7 bases, with 10 bases remaining between them. The CDR3 extends over 12 amino acids. Germline CDR1 and CDR2: SGHVS and FQNEAQ. The CDR3 region is CASSSSGFEAFF. CDR3 in DNA: TGTGCCAGCAGCTCATCGGGGTTTGAAGCTTTCTTT.

The rearrangement joins TRBV20-1 to TRBJ2-3, with TRBD2 matching 9 bases. J lost 2 bases, V lost 7 bases, and 7 bases had no gene match. Germline V gene lookup returns CDR1 DFQATT and CDR2 SNEGSKA (reference sequence). The CDR3 is made up of 14 amino acids. The CDR3 protein is CSGEAGGSTDTQYF. As DNA, the CDR3 is TGCAGTGGAGAGGCGGGGGGGTCCACAGATACGCAGTATTTT.

This clonotype was found many times. The rearrangement uses TRBV5-6 and TRBJ1-5; D might be TRBD1 (5 bases). Germline V gene data show CDR1 as SGHDT and CDR2 as YYEEEE. The CDR3 totals 13 residues. Between the trimmed V and J ends, which lost 2 bases and 7 bases, there was a span of 10 bases. The DNA of the CDR3 is TGTGCCAGCAGCTTAAGCGGGGGGCAGCCCCAGCATTTT. Protein sequence: CASSLSGGQPQHF.

This clonotype was observed a handful of times. The chain uses TRBV4-3 and TRBJ1-2; weak D call: TRBD1 (6 bases). V was shortened by 0 bases and J by 6 bases, with 14 bases between the two germline ends. CDR3 size: 15 residues. Germline V gene lookup returns CDR1 LGHNA and CDR2 YSLEER. The CDR3, as DNA: TGCGCCAGCAGCCAAGATTTGGGGGGCTTCAATGGCTACACCTTC. It translates to CASSQDLGGFNGYTF.

The V gene is TRBV20-1, the J gene TRBJ2-1; D is perhaps TRBD2 (7 bases). This CDR3 region has 12 residues. CDR1 is DFQATT and CDR2 is SNEGSKA in the germline V gene (reference sequence). The V end was cut by 6 bases, the J end by 9 bases, with 15 bases between. The CDR3 here is CSADRGGPEQFF. The DNA for the CDR3 is TGCAGTGCAGATAGGGGGGGGCCTGAGCAGTTCTTC.

The chain links TRBV20-1 to TRBJ1-1, with TRBD1 matching over 8 bases. V dropped 0 bases and J dropped 4; count of bases not matched to a gene: 7. The CDR3 sequence is 15 residues long. CDR1 is DFQATT and CDR2 is SNEGSKA in the germline V gene (reference sequence). The CDR3 reads CSAREQGVSGTEAFF. The CDR3 coding sequence is TGCAGTGCTAGAGAACAGGGGGTATCGGGCACTGAAGCTTTCTTT.

This sequence joins TRBV5-1 and TRBJ2-5; TRBD1 matches at 8 bases. The germline V gene has CDR1 SGHRS and CDR2 YFSETQ. The CDR3 has 14 residues. Trimming at V came to 5 bases and at J to 1 base, leaving 4 bases not matched to a gene. DNA of the CDR3: TGCGCCAGCAGATACACAGGGGGCCAAGAGACCCAGTACTTC. Amino acid sequence: CASRYTGGQETQYF.

The V call is TRBV10-2, the J call TRBJ1-4; perhaps TRBD1 as D (5 bases). The ends were cut back, 6 bases at V and 5 bases at J, with 10 bases in the middle. This CDR3 contains 13 residues. The germline gives CDR1 WSHSY, CDR2 SAAADI. The chain's CDR3 is CASRDTRNEKLFF. Written as DNA, the CDR3 is TGCGCCAGCAGGGACACCCGGAATGAAAAACTGTTTTTT.

V usage is TRBV7-2 and J usage is TRBJ2-7; 7 bases are shared with TRBD2. This CDR3 region has 16 residues. CDR1 and CDR2 (germline): SGHTA, FQGNSA. The J segment lost 1 base and the V segment lost 3 bases, leaving 9 bases of the junction unmatched. CDR3 sequence: CASSFPPGGGSYEQYF. CDR3 nucleotide sequence: TGTGCCAGCAGCTTTCCCCCGGGGGGTGGGTCCTACGAGCAGTACTTC.

This clonotype came up a few times. The rearrangement joins TRBV20-1 to TRBJ2-7; tentative D call: TRBD1 (6 bases). V shed 2 bases and J shed 2 bases, with 16 bases lying between them. The CDR3 loop spans 15 amino acids. Germline V gene sequence: CDR1 DFQATT, CDR2 SNEGSKA (reference sequence). The CDR3 nucleotides read TGCAGTGCTAGACAACAAACAGGGTCCGCCTACGAGCAGTACTTC. This codes for CSARQQTGSAYEQYF.

The sample holds a few counts of this clonotype. The V and J genes are TRBV20-1 and TRBJ2-1, with 11 nucleotides matching TRBD2. The CDR3 length is 16 residues. Germline-derived CDR1 and CDR2 are DFQATT and SNEGSKA (reference sequence). V trimming: 1 base; J trimming: 10 bases; junction bases outside the gene matches: 12. CDR3: CSARGRGTSGLSEQFF. The CDR3 region has the DNA TGCAGTGCTAGAGGAAGAGGGACTAGCGGCCTTTCGGAGCAGTTCTTC.

This clonotype was counted between two and nine times. The chain links TRBV29-1 to TRBJ2-1; D is ambiguous. The CDR3 contains 11 residues. Between the trimmed V and J ends, which lost 6 bases and 9 bases, there was a span of 12 bases. The germline gives CDR1 SQVTM, CDR2 ANQGSEA. CDR3 coding DNA: TGCAGCGTGCTCTTTCTGGGTGAGCAGTTCTTC. Translating it yields CSVLFLGEQFF.